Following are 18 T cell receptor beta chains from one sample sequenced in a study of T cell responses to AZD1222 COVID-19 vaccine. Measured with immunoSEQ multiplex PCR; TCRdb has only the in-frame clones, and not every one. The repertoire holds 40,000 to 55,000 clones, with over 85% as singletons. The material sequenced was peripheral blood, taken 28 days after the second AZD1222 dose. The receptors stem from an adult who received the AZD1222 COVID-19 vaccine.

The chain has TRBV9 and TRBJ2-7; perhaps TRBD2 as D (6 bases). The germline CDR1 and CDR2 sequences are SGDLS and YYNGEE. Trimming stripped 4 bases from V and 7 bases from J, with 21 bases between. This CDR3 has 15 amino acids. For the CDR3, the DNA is TGTGCCAGCAGCCCAATCGGGACTGTCGGCTTAGAGCAGTACTTC. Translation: CASSPIGTVGLEQYF. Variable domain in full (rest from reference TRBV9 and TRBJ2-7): DSGVTQTPKHLITATGQRVTLRCSPRSGDLSVYWYQQSLDQGLQFLIQYYNGEERAKGNILERFSAQQFPDLHSELNLSSLELGDSALYFCASSPIGTVGLEQYFGPGTRLTVT.

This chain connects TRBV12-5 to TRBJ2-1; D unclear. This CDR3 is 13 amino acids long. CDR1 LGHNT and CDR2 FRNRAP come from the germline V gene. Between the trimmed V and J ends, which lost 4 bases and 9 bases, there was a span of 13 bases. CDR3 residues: CASGSLDKTEQFF. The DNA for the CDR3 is TGTGCTAGTGGTTCCCTTGACAAAACTGAGCAGTTCTTC. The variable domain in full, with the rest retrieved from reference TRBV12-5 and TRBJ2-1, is DARVTQTPRHKVTEMGQEVTMRCQPILGHNTVFWYRQTMMQGLELLAYFRNRAPLDDSGMPKDRFSAEMPDATLATLKIQPSEPRDSAVYFCASGSLDKTEQFFGPGTRLTVL.

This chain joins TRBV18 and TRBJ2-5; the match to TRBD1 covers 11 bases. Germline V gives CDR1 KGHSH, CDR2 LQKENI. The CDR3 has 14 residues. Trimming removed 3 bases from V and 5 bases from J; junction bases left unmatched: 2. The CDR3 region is CASSPGTGGETQYF. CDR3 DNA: TGTGCCAGCTCACCCGGGACAGGGGGTGAGACCCAGTACTTC.

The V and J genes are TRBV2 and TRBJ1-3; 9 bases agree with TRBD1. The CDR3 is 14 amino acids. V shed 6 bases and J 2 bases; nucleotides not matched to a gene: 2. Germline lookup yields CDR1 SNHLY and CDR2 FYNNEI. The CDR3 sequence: CASSRDRAGNTIYF. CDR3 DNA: TGTGCCAGCAGCCGGGACAGGGCTGGAAACACCATATATTTT.

The CDR3 spells CASSSLGGGIQETQYF. Written as DNA, the CDR3 is TGTGCCAGCAGCTCTCTTGGTGGGGGGATACAAGAGACCCAGTACTTC. The V gene is TRBV9, the J gene TRBJ2-5; TRBD2 might be the D (6 bases). The CDR3 is 16 residues long. Germline V gene data show CDR1 as SGDLS and CDR2 as YYNGEE. The ends were cut back, 4 bases at V and 2 bases at J, with 18 bases in the middle.

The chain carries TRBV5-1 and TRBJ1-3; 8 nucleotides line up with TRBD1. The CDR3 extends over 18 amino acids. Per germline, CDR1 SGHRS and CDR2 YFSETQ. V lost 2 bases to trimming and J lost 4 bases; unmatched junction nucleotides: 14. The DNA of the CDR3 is TGCGCCAGCAGCTTAACCTTCGGACAGGGAGTCTCCGGAAACACCATATATTTT. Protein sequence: CASSLTFGQGVSGNTIYF.

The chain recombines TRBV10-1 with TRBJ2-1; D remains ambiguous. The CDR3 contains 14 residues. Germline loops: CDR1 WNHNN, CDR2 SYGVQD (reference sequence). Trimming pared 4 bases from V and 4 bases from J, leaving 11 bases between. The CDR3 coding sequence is TGCGCCAGCAGTGTGTCTGTGGGGTACAATGAGCAGTTCTTC. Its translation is CASSVSVGYNEQFF.

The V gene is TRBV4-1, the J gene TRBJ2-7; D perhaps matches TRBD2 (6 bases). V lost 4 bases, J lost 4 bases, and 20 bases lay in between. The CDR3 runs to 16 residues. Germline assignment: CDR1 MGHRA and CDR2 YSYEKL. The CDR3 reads CASSPLYGTGTYEQYF. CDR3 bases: TGCGCCAGCAGCCCCCTGTACGGGACGGGGACTTACGAGCAGTACTTC.

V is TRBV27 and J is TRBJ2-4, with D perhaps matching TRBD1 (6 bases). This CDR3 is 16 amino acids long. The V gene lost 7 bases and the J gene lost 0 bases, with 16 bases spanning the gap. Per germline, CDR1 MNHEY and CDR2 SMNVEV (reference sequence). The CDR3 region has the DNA TGTGCCAGCAAACTCACCGGGACAACAGCCAAAAACATTCAGTACTTC. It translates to CASKLTGTTAKNIQYF.

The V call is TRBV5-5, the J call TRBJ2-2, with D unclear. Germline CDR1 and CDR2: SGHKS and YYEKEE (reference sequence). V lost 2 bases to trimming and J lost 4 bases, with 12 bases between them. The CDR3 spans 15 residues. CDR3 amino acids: CASSFGPRPTGELFF. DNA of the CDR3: TGTGCCAGCAGCTTTGGACCGCGGCCCACCGGGGAGCTGTTTTTT.

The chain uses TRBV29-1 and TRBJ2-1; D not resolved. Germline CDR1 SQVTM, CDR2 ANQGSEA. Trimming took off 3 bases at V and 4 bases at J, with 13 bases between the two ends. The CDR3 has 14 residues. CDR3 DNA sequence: TGCAGCGTTGAGGACCGGAAAAAATACAATGAGCAGTTCTTC. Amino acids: CSVEDRKKYNEQFF.

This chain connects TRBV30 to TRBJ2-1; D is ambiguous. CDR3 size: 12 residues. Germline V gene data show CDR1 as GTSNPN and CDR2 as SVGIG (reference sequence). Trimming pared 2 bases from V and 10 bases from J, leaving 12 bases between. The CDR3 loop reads CAWSRVIGEQFF. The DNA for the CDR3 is TGTGCCTGGAGTAGGGTCATCGGGGAGCAGTTCTTC.

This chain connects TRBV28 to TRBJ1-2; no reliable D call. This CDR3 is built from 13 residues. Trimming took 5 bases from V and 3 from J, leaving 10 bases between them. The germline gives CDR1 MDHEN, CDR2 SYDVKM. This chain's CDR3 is CASSLPGDYGYTF. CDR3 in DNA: TGTGCCAGCAGTCTACCCGGGGACTATGGCTACACCTTC.

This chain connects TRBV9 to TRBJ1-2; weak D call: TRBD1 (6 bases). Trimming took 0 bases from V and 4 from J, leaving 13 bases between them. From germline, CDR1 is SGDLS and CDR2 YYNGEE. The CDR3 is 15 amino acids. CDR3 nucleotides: TGTGCCAGCAGCGTAGCGGACAGCGGATTCTATGGCTACACCTTC. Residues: CASSVADSGFYGYTF.

The CDR3 DNA reads as TGTGCCAGCAGCTTTTATGGGGTCTCCTACGAGCAGTACTTC. Its translation: CASSFYGVSYEQYF. The chain uses TRBV13 and TRBJ2-7; D uncertain. CDR3 length: 14 amino acids. Trimming stripped 3 bases from V and 0 bases from J, with 9 bases between. Germline values: CDR1 PRHDT, CDR2 FYEKMQ (reference sequence).

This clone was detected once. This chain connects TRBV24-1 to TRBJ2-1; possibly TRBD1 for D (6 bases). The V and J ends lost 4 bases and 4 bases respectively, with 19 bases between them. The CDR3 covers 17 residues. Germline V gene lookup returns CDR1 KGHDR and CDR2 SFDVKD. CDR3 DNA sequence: TGTGCCACCAGTGAAAGAAGTAAGGCAGGGGTTTACAATGAGCAGTTCTTC. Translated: CATSERSKAGVYNEQFF.

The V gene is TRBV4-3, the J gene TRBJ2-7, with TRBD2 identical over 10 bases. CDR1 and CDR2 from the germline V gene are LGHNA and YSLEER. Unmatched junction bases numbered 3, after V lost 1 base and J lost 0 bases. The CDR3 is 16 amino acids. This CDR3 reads CASSQAGTSVSYEQYF. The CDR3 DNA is TGCGCCAGCAGCCAAGCCGGGACTAGCGTCTCCTACGAGCAGTACTTC.

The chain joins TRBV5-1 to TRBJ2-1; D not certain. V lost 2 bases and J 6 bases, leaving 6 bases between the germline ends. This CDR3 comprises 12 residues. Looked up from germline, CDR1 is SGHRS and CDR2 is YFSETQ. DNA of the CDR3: TGCGCCAGCAGCTTTGCCCTCAATGAGCAGTTCTTC. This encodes CASSFALNEQFF. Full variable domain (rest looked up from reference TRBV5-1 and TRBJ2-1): KAGVTQTPRYLIKTRGQQVTLSCSPISGHRSVSWYQQTPGQGLQFLFEYFSETQRNKGNFPGRFSGRQFSNSRSEMNVSTLELGDSALYLCASSFALNEQFFGPGTRLTVL.